This entry lists 2 T cell receptor beta chains sequenced from one sample in a study of graft-versus-host responses after intestinal transplantation. This table comes from immunoSEQ multiplex PCR, and its TCRdb copy is limited to in-frame clones, with some not included. The table includes around 40,000 clones, roughly four fifths detected once. This specimen consisted of PBMCs, obtained 1,000 to 1,300 days after transplant. Source of these receptors: a human patient who received an intestinal transplant, so some T cells may come from the graft donor.

About this clone: Other DNA variants within this sample encode the same CDR3. The chain recombines TRBV11-2 with TRBJ2-3, with 7 bases matching TRBD2. The CDR3 covers 13 residues. The junction had 3 bases not matched to a gene; V was cut back by 3 bases and J by 6 bases. Germline CDR1 is SGHAT and CDR2 is FQNNGV. CDR3 sequence reads: CASSLGGKDTQYF. CDR3 coding DNA: TGTGCCAGCAGCTTGGGAGGGAAGGATACGCAGTATTTT.

The chain recombines TRBV5-4 with TRBJ2-3; D is ambiguous. The CDR3 has 13 residues. V shed 4 bases and J shed 6 bases, with 12 bases lying between them. The germline gives CDR1 SGHNT, CDR2 YYREEE (reference sequence). In DNA form, the CDR3 reads TGTGCCAGCAGCCGCGTAGCAGAGGATACGCAGTATTTT. This encodes CASSRVAEDTQYF.